The rows below give T cell receptor beta chains drawn from one sample of a study of blood T cell repertoires in COVID-19. Data came from immunoSEQ multiplex PCR; TCRdb stores just in-frame clones and leaves some out. The sample shows around 84,000 clones, about three quarters of them seen only once. Sequenced sample: peripheral blood. All receptors come from a man in his forties or fifties with active or convalescent COVID-19. Each CDR3 is given with its conserved first and last residue. Fields, in order: V gene, clone size, D gene, J gene, CDR3 DNA, CDR3 protein. D genes are given only for firm matches. Rows may omit the clone size; those that give it use once, few, many or a size class.

v_call: TRBV7-6
clone_size: .
d_call: .
j_call: TRBJ2-1
cdr3_nt: TGTGCCAGCAGCTCCCCGGCCACAGGATACAATGAGCAGTTCTTC
cdr3_aa: CASSSPATGYNEQFF

v_call: TRBV14
clone_size: .
d_call: .
j_call: TRBJ2-3
cdr3_nt: TGTGCCAGCAGCCAAGATATCCCCGGTTTATCTAGGCCCACAGATACGCAGTATTTT
cdr3_aa: CASSQDIPGLSRPTDTQYF

v_call: TRBV11-3
clone_size: few
d_call: TRBD1
j_call: TRBJ1-1
cdr3_nt: TGTGCCAGCAGCTCAGGGGGAAACACTGAAGCTTTCTTT
cdr3_aa: CASSSGGNTEAFF

v_call: TRBV30
clone_size: .
d_call: .
j_call: TRBJ1-4
cdr3_nt: TGTGCCTGGACGCGGGGGGGATATGAAAAACTGTTTTTT
cdr3_aa: CAWTRGGYEKLFF

v_call: TRBV7-2
clone_size: .
d_call: TRBD2
j_call: TRBJ2-1
cdr3_nt: TGTGCCAGCAGCTTAGGGGCGGGGGATGAGCAGTTCTTC
cdr3_aa: CASSLGAGDEQFF

v_call: TRBV5-4
clone_size: .
d_call: TRBD1
j_call: TRBJ1-6
cdr3_nt: TGTGCCAGCAGCTCCGGGACAGTGGCCGGTAGACCCCTCCACTTT
cdr3_aa: CASSSGTVAGRPLHF

v_call: TRBV4-1
clone_size: .
d_call: TRBD1
j_call: TRBJ2-1
cdr3_nt: TGCGCCAGCAGCCAAGGGCCCGGGACAGGGGTCCATAGGTTCTTC
cdr3_aa: CASSQGPGTGVHRFF

v_call: TRBV7-2
clone_size: .
d_call: TRBD2
j_call: TRBJ2-1
cdr3_nt: TGTGCCAGCAGCGAACCGACGGGGGGGCGGCTCTTC
cdr3_aa: CASSEPTGGRLF

v_call: TRBV7-9
clone_size: .
d_call: TRBD1
j_call: TRBJ1-2
cdr3_nt: TGTGCCAGCAGTCTGGAGGACAGGGCCTATGGGGGCTACACCTTC
cdr3_aa: CASSLEDRAYGGYTF

v_call: TRBV9
clone_size: .
d_call: TRBD1
j_call: TRBJ1-2
cdr3_nt: TGTGCCAGCAGTGGACAGGGGGCCGGCGGCTACACCTTC
cdr3_aa: CASSGQGAGGYTF